The 17 T cell receptor beta chains given below trace back to one sample, sequenced in a study of shared clonotypes between healthy human individuals. Assay used: immunoSEQ multiplex PCR; TCRdb lists only in-frame clones, some missing. Here the sample spans around 750,000 clones, about 74% being singletons. Sequences were obtained from memory CD4+ T cells sorted from blood. Subset specified: CD45RA-negative fraction. The receptor set was obtained from a woman aged 25-40 years in good health.

The rearrangement joins TRBV28 to TRBJ1-4; 7 bases are a match to TRBD1. With 6 bases clipped from V and 7 bases from J, the junction kept 5 bases outside the gene matches. The CDR3 consists of 13 residues. The germline gives CDR1 MDHEN, CDR2 SYDVKM. CDR3: CASRGTVLEKLFF. The CDR3 DNA reads TGTGCCAGCAGAGGGACAGTACTTGAAAAACTGTTTTTT.

This clone was seen at least ten times. This sequence joins TRBV10-2 and TRBJ2-7, with a possible D match to TRBD2 (5 bases). V was cut by 3 bases and J by 5 bases, with 20 bases left in between. The CDR3 has 16 amino acids. Per the germline V gene, CDR1 is WSHSY and CDR2 is SAAADI. CDR3 residues: CASSDFRDTGDNEQYF. In DNA, the CDR3 is TGCGCCAGCAGTGATTTTCGAGACACCGGGGATAACGAGCAGTACTTC.

The DNA for the CDR3 is TGTGCCAGCAGTCGACCGGGACAGGGAGCCTACGAGCAGTACTTC. Translation: CASSRPGQGAYEQYF. The V and J genes are TRBV28 and TRBJ2-7; 9 bases are shared with TRBD1. Trimming removed 5 bases from V and 2 bases from J; junction bases left unmatched: 7. Germline CDR1 MDHEN, CDR2 SYDVKM. This CDR3 comprises 15 residues.

V gene TRBV14 combines with J gene TRBJ2-2; D call uncertain. Germline V gene lookup returns CDR1 SGHDN and CDR2 FVKESK. V was shortened by 5 bases and J by 6 bases, with 10 bases between the two germline ends. This CDR3 is built from 13 residues. CDR3 coding DNA: TGTGCCAGCAGCTTCTATTCCTCCGGGGAGCTGTTTTTT. Encoded protein: CASSFYSSGELFF.

The chain uses TRBV21-1 and TRBJ2-3; the table's TRBD2 call for D was not verified on the DNA. TRBV21-1 is designated a pseudogene. CDR3 size: 17 residues. The DNA for the CDR3 is TGTGCCAGCAGCAAAGGAATAGCGGGACCTAGCACAGATACGCAGTATTTT. Residues: CASSKGIAGPSTDTQYF.

CDR3 sequence: CASSLGQGGAEQYF. CDR3 sequence (DNA): TGTGCCAGCAGCTTAGGACAGGGGGGCGCCGAGCAGTACTTC. The chain uses TRBV7-9 and TRBJ2-7; 9 bases map to TRBD1. Germline assignment: CDR1 SEHNR and CDR2 FQNEAQ (reference sequence). This CDR3 is built from 14 residues. The junction had 4 bases not matched to a gene; V was cut back by 1 base and J by 6 bases.

The chain has TRBV6-6 and TRBJ2-1, with D perhaps matching TRBD1 or TRBD2 (6 bases each). The V and J ends lost 6 bases and 8 bases respectively, with 11 bases between them. Per the germline V gene, CDR1 is MNHNY and CDR2 is SVGAGI (reference sequence). The length of the CDR3 is 12 residues. The CDR3 DNA reads TGTGCCAGCAGAGTCGGGGGCGATGAGCAGTTCTTC. Translated: CASRVGGDEQFF.

The gene calls are TRBV6-6 and TRBJ1-2; the match to TRBD1 covers 9 bases. Germline V gene lookup returns CDR1 MNHNY and CDR2 SVGAGI (reference sequence). The CDR3 has 15 residues. V was clipped by 5 bases and J by 2 bases; unmatched bases: 6. CDR3 region: CASSLGGTGNYGYTF. The CDR3 bases are TGTGCCAGCAGTCTGGGCGGGACAGGGAACTATGGCTACACCTTC.

The CDR3: CASSEGQGYEQYF. CDR3 sequence (DNA): TGCGCCAGCAGTGAAGGTCAGGGATACGAGCAGTACTTC. The chain couples TRBV10-1 to TRBJ2-7; possibly TRBD1 for D (5 bases). V gave up 3 bases and J gave up 4 bases, with 10 bases separating them. From germline, CDR1 is WNHNN and CDR2 SYGVQD (reference sequence). The CDR3 length is 13 residues.

The chain carries TRBV7-2 and TRBJ1-5; maybe TRBD1 (6 bases). The CDR3 runs 16 residues. Trimming stripped 2 bases from V and 6 bases from J, with 17 bases between. Per the germline V gene, CDR1 is SGHTA and CDR2 is FQGNSA. The CDR3 DNA is TGTGCCAGCAGCTTATCGTGGGGGGGGCAAGCTCAGCCCCAGCATTTT. Translating gives CASSLSWGGQAQPQHF.

J is TRBJ2-6 and V is TRBV2, with D maybe TRBD1 (5 bases). Germline V CDR1 and CDR2: SNHLY, FYNNEI. This CDR3 is built from 16 residues. V lost 4 bases and J 5 bases, leaving 15 bases between the germline ends. Written as DNA, the CDR3 is TGTGCCAGCAGTGGGATTAAGGGGCGCAGGGCCAACGTCCTGACTTTC. As protein: CASSGIKGRRANVLTF. Supplemented by reference TRBV2 and TRBJ2-6, the full variable domain reads EPEVTQTPSHQVTQMGQEVILRCVPISNHLYFYWYRQILGQKVEFLVSFYNNEISEKSEIFDDQFSVERPDGSNFTLKIRSTKLEDSAMYFCASSGIKGRRANVLTFGAGSRLTVL.

This clone occurred once. This chain connects TRBV18 to TRBJ2-2; the match to TRBD1 covers 7 bases. The CDR3 loop spans 15 amino acids. V shed 5 bases and J 4 bases; nucleotides not matched to a gene: 7. Germline V gene lookup returns CDR1 KGHSH and CDR2 LQKENI. As DNA, the CDR3 is TGTGCCAGCTCATCCCGGGACAGTAGCACCGGGGAGCTGTTTTTT. This encodes CASSSRDSSTGELFF.

The gene calls are TRBV5-1 and TRBJ1-5; no firm D call. The CDR3 totals 17 residues. Trimming removed 4 bases at V and 0 bases at J, with 17 bases between. The germline gives CDR1 SGHRS, CDR2 YFSETQ. CDR3 residues: CASSALRNRASNQPQHF. CDR3 nucleotides: TGCGCCAGCAGCGCTCTTCGGAACAGAGCTAGCAATCAGCCCCAGCATTTT.

The V and J genes are TRBV6-6 and TRBJ2-3, with D possibly TRBD2 on 6 matching bases. Germline values: CDR1 MNHNY, CDR2 SVGAGI (reference sequence). CDR3 size: 13 residues. The V and J ends lost 4 bases and 11 bases respectively, with 16 bases between them. DNA of the CDR3: TGTGCCAGCAGTTCGGGGTGGGCGGGAAAGCAGTATTTT. Its protein product is CASSSGWAGKQYF.

V usage is TRBV4-2 and J usage is TRBJ1-4, with D possibly matching TRBD1 (5 bases). Germline V gives CDR1 LGHNA, CDR2 YNFKEQ. The CDR3 extends over 16 amino acids. Trimming left V 3 bases short and J 11 bases short, with 22 bases between. The CDR3, as DNA: TGTGCCAGCAGCCAGGGATTCTCTTCCGGCGAGGGGAAACTGTTTTTT. It yields the protein CASSQGFSSGEGKLFF.

V usage is TRBV30 and J usage is TRBJ1-5; TRBD1 might be the D (5 bases). There are 14 residues in the CDR3. Trimming took 4 bases from V and 6 from J, leaving 16 bases between them. CDR1 and CDR2 from the germline V gene are GTSNPN and SVGIG (reference sequence). The CDR3 reads CAWKSGGSGQPQHF. CDR3 nucleotides: TGTGCCTGGAAGTCCGGGGGTTCGGGTCAGCCCCAGCATTTT.

The rearrangement links TRBV28 to TRBJ2-7, with 7 bases lining up with TRBD1. CDR3 length: 13 residues. The ends lost 7 bases at V and 2 bases at J; junction bases unmatched: 5. CDR1 is MDHEN, CDR2 SYDVKM, per germline. CDR3 in DNA: TGTGCCAGCAATCCGGGACAGACCTACGAGCAGTACTTC. Its translation: CASNPGQTYEQYF. The whole variable domain, remainder taken from reference TRBV28 and TRBJ2-7, is DVKVTQSSRYLVKRTGEKVFLECVQDMDHENMFWYRQDPGLGLRLIYFSYDVKMKEKGDIPEGYSVSREKKERFSLILESASTNQTSMYLCASNPGQTYEQYFGPGTRLTVT.